Below are 18 T cell receptor beta chains sequenced from a single sample in a study of Graves' ophthalmopathy and Graves' hyperthyroidism. Amplification of TCR beta CDR3 regions used RNA transcripts. Amplification began with first-round RT-PCR using HTBI primers, then second-round multiplex PCR was performed. MiXCR, run by TCRdb on the multiplex PCR reads, gives a single entry per CDR3 protein. The table has 580,000 or so distinct CDR3 sequences, about 35% seen once. The source material was peripheral blood or thyroid tissue (not recorded which). These TCRs come from an adult man with Graves' hyperthyroidism.

About this clonotype: An end of the junction differs from the germline gene, which may be a read error. The V and J genes are TRBV29-1 and TRBJ2-5; D possibly corresponds to TRBD1 (5 bases). The CDR3 covers 11 residues. Per germline, CDR1 SQVTM and CDR2 ANQGSEA. In nucleotides, the CDR3 is TGCGGCGTTGACAGAGAAGAGACCCAGTACTTC. This translates into CGVDREETQYF.

In nucleotides, the CDR3 is TGTGCCAGCAGTTTAAGGGGCTATGGCGAGCAGTACTTC. Translation: CASSLRGYGEQYF. The chain joins TRBV27 to TRBJ2-7, with D possibly being TRBD1 (5 bases). Trimming took off 2 bases at V and 6 bases at J, with 11 bases between the two ends. CDR3 length equals 13 residues. Germline values: CDR1 MNHEY, CDR2 SMNVEV (reference sequence).

As regards this clonotype: The DNA is omitted, as the CDR3 cannot be located on it reliably, and the CDR3 follows TCRdb's listing. The chain couples TRBV10-3 to TRBJ2-5; no DNA check was done on the table's D call, TRBD2. Germline CDR1 ENHRY, CDR2 SYGVKD. The CDR3 is 17 amino acids long, termini counted. The CDR3: CAICSARGGAYQETQYF.

This clonotype has just a few counts. This chain uses TRBV24-1 with TRBJ1-4, with D possibly being TRBD1 (5 bases). Looked up from germline, CDR1 is KGHDR and CDR2 is SFDVKD. Trimming left V 2 bases short and J 11 bases short, with 17 bases between. This CDR3 spans 15 amino acids. CDR3 sequence: CATSDSGINQRKLFF. CDR3 DNA: TGTGCCACCAGTGATTCAGGGATCAACCAAAGGAAACTGTTTTTT.

In this sample, this clonotype turned up a few times. This sequence joins TRBV29-1 and TRBJ1-2, with TRBD1 matching 12 bases. This CDR3 is 17 amino acids long. Trimming at V came to 3 bases and at J to 2 bases, leaving 10 bases not matched to a gene. Germline V gene sequence: CDR1 SQVTM, CDR2 ANQGSEA. The CDR3 here is CSVDRGQGAWENYGYTF. CDR3 sequence (DNA): TGCAGCGTTGACCGGGGACAGGGGGCTTGGGAGAACTATGGCTACACCTTC.

This clonotype was detected ten times or more. The gene calls are TRBV20-1 and TRBJ2-7, with 8 bases matching TRBD1. The CDR3 extends over 13 amino acids. V dropped 4 bases and J dropped 2; count of bases not matched to a gene: 4. CDR1 is DFQATT, CDR2 SNEGSKA, per germline (reference sequence). CDR3 protein: CSAKGTGPYEQYF. The CDR3 DNA sequence: TGCAGTGCTAAAGGGACAGGCCCCTACGAGCAGTACTTC.

This clonotype was seen a handful of times. The V call is TRBV19, the J call TRBJ2-2; D is tentatively TRBD1 or TRBD2 (5 bases each). This CDR3 comprises 14 residues. Trimming left V 5 bases short and J 4 bases short, with 11 bases between. Germline V CDR1 and CDR2: LNHDA, SQIVND (reference sequence). CDR3 sequence (DNA): TGTGCCAGTAGTGCCGGGACGAGCACCGGGGAGCTGTTTTTT. Translating it yields CASSAGTSTGELFF.

This sequence joins TRBV9 and TRBJ2-2; no reliable D call. Trimming pared 0 bases from V and 4 bases from J, leaving 13 bases between. There are 16 residues in the CDR3. Per the germline V gene, CDR1 is SGDLS and CDR2 is YYNGEE. The CDR3 is CASSVGIGDATGELFF. CDR3 coding DNA: TGTGCCAGCAGCGTAGGAATTGGGGATGCCACCGGGGAGCTGTTTTTT.

This clonotype came up many times. For the CDR3, the DNA is TGTGCCAGCAATAGAGCAGGGGAGGATTCACCCCTCCACTTT. Encoded protein: CASNRAGEDSPLHF. The chain couples TRBV2 to TRBJ1-6, with D maybe TRBD1 (6 bases). Germline V gene lookup returns CDR1 SNHLY and CDR2 FYNNEI. Trimming removed 7 bases from V and 8 bases from J, with 15 bases in between. The CDR3 consists of 14 residues.

The CDR3, as DNA: TGCGCCAGCAGCTGGACTAGCGGGGCGAACACCGGGGAGCTGTTTTTT. Translating it yields CASSWTSGANTGELFF. The V and J genes are TRBV5-1 and TRBJ2-2; 12 bases align to TRBD2. Germline lookup yields CDR1 SGHRS and CDR2 YFSETQ. Trimming at V came to 3 bases and at J to 0 bases, leaving 0 bases not matched to a gene. The CDR3 totals 16 residues.

Points on this clonotype: Since a much larger clone is just one base distant, this may be a read error. The chain recombines TRBV7-2 with TRBJ2-7, with 8 bases that match TRBD2. Matching the DNA end better, TRBJ2-5 makes the J call doubtful. Per the germline V gene, CDR1 is SGHTA and CDR2 is FQGNSA. This CDR3 has 16 amino acids. The CDR3 DNA sequence: TGTGCCAGCAGCTCCTTTTTTAGCGGGGTAGGGGGGACCCAGTACTTC. The encoded protein is CASSSFFSGVGGTQYF.

The chain employs TRBV29-1 and TRBJ1-2; no clear D. The CDR3 is 12 amino acids. The germline gives CDR1 SQVTM, CDR2 ANQGSEA. V was cut by 4 bases and J by 8 bases, with 14 bases left in between. DNA of the CDR3: TGCAGCGTTGCGGTAGGCCAACGGGGCTACACCTTC. As protein: CSVAVGQRGYTF.

This clonotype was seen more than once but under ten times. The chain uses TRBV24-1 and TRBJ2-5; 12 bases line up with TRBD2. V lost 4 bases, J lost 7 bases, and 9 bases stayed unmatched. Germline V CDR1 and CDR2: KGHDR, SFDVKD. The CDR3 runs 16 residues. The CDR3 DNA is TGTGCCACCAGTGACTCAGGACTAGCGGGGCGGGGGACCCAGTACTTC. It encodes CATSDSGLAGRGTQYF.

In this sample, this clonotype turned up a few times. V is TRBV6-1 and J is TRBJ1-6; D is unresolved. Germline V CDR1 and CDR2: MNHNS, SASEGT. This CDR3 contains 13 residues. Deletions cut 6 bases from V and 6 bases from J, with 9 bases between. DNA of the CDR3: TGTGCCAGCAGACAGCTCTCTAATTCACCCCTCCACTTT. Residues: CASRQLSNSPLHF.

Remarks on this clonotype: One base away lies a much larger clone, so this may be a sequencing read error. This chain uses TRBV10-1 with TRBJ1-1, with 7 bases that match TRBD1. This CDR3 contains 15 residues. The V gene's germline CDR1 is WNHNN and CDR2 SYGVQD (reference sequence). The V and J ends lost 3 bases and 3 bases, in that order; junction bases with no gene match: 7. The CDR3 DNA sequence: TGCGCCAGCAGTGATGGGGGCAGGGGGGACACTGAAGCTTTCTTT. Translating gives CASSDGGRGDTEAFF.

This clonotype was seen repeatedly, ten times or more. The chain is built from TRBV4-1 and TRBJ2-5; D is possibly TRBD2 (5 bases). Germline lookup yields CDR1 MGHRA and CDR2 YSYEKL. The V and J ends lost 3 bases and 5 bases respectively, with 19 bases between them. The CDR3 is 16 amino acids. CDR3 sequence reads: CASSHPGSAARETQYF. The CDR3 bases are TGCGCCAGCAGCCACCCGGGAAGTGCCGCCCGGGAGACCCAGTACTTC.

This clonotype has ten or more counts. The chain recombines TRBV7-9 with TRBJ2-5; D possibly corresponds to TRBD2 (6 bases). The CDR3 loop spans 13 amino acids. Deletions cut 4 bases from V and 3 bases from J, with 9 bases between. Germline V gene sequence: CDR1 SEHNR, CDR2 FQNEAQ (reference sequence). CDR3 in DNA: TGTGCCAGCAGCTGGCGGGACGAAGAGACCCAGTACTTC. Amino acid sequence: CASSWRDEETQYF.

The chain recombines TRBV7-7 with TRBJ1-1; D ambiguous. The CDR3 is 14 residues long. Germline loops: CDR1 SSHAT, CDR2 FNYEAQ (reference sequence). The CDR3 here is CALERQREVYEQFF. In DNA, the CDR3 is TGTGCTCTTGAACGGCAGCGGGAGGTGTATGAGCAGTTCTTT. Filled out from reference TRBV7-7 and TRBJ1-1, the complete variable domain reads GAGVSQSPRYKVTKRGQDVTLRCDPISSHATLYWYQQALGQGPEFLTYFNYEAQPDKSGLPSDRFSAERPEGSISTLTIQRTEQRDSAMYRCALERQREVYEQFFGQGTRLTVV.